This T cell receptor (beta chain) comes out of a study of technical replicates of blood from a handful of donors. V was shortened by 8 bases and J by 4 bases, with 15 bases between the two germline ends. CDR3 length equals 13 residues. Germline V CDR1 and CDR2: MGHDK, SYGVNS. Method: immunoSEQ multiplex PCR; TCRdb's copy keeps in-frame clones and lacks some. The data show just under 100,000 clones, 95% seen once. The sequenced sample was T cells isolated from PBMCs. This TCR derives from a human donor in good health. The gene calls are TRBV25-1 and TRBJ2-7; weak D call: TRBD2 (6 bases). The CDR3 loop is CASRGGLSYEQYF. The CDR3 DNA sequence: TGTGCCAGCCGAGGAGGGCTTTCATACGAGCAGTACTTC.